Sequencing of this T cell receptor (beta chain) was carried out in a study of shared clonotypes between healthy human individuals. TCRdb's copy holds only in-frame clones and misses some; the assay was immunoSEQ multiplex PCR. The table has 1.6 million or so clones, 97% to 99% seen once. The CDR3 is 13 residues long. V gave up 3 bases and J gave up 11 bases, with 16 bases separating them. CDR1 is SGHTA, CDR2 FQGNSA, per germline. The chain links TRBV7-2 to TRBJ2-5; TRBD2 might be the D (6 bases). The sequenced sample was naive CD4+ T cells sorted from blood. The sample's subset: CD45RA+ positively selected. This sequence originates from a man younger than 45 in good health. The CDR3 nucleotides are TGTGCCAGCAGCTTCCGACCCGAACGGGGGCAGTACTTC. Translated, it gives CASSFRPERGQYF.